This T cell receptor beta chain was sequenced in a study of beta chain features in type 1 diabetes. The CDR3 extends over 16 amino acids. The germline V gene has CDR1 SGDLS and CDR2 YYNGEE. Deletions cut 0 bases from V and 5 bases from J, with 15 bases between. This clone was detected a few times. Expressed TCRB transcripts were sequenced after all isolated RNA was converted to cDNA. Assay used: immunoSEQ multiplex PCR; TCRdb lists only in-frame clones, some missing. The sample contains over 500,000 clones, 15% of which appear only once. The specimen was naive CD4+ T cells from blood. This chain connects TRBV9 to TRBJ2-1; TRBD2 is a possible D gene (6 bases). The receptor was derived from a man younger than 30 in good health. The CDR3 coding sequence is TGTGCCAGCAGCGTAGTATCGGGAGATCTGCACAATGAGCAGTTCTTC. Its protein is CASSVVSGDLHNEQFF.